These 17 T cell receptor beta chains originate from one sample sequenced in a study of blood T cell repertoires in COVID-19. Sequenced by immunoSEQ multiplex PCR; TCRdb stores in-frame clones only, minus some. This table holds roughly 250,000 clones, over 65% found once. The sequencing input was peripheral blood. These receptors were collected from an elderly woman with acute or convalescent COVID-19.

This clone appeared a single time. The rearrangement joins TRBV27 to TRBJ2-7; 8 bases align to TRBD1. The CDR3 runs 16 residues. Germline CDR1 MNHEY, CDR2 SMNVEV (reference sequence). The V and J ends lost 5 bases and 0 bases, in that order; junction bases with no gene match: 9. The CDR3 is CASSPPRDRNSYEQYF. CDR3 coding DNA: TGTGCCAGCAGTCCTCCACGGGACAGGAACTCCTACGAGCAGTACTTC.

This clone was counted between two and nine times. The chain uses TRBV5-3 and TRBJ2-5; 10 bases align to TRBD1. TRBV5-3 has ORF status, its function being uncertain. The length of the CDR3 is 14 residues. With V trimmed by 7 bases and J by 2 bases, 5 bases remained unmatched. This CDR3 is CARPRDRGQETQYF. In DNA form, the CDR3 reads TGTGCCAGACCCCGGGACAGGGGTCAAGAGACCCAGTACTTC.

The chain carries TRBV27 and TRBJ2-3; 10 nucleotides match TRBD2. This CDR3 contains 17 residues. Germline trimming cut 3 bases from V and 4 bases from J; bases unmatched to any gene: 10. The germline V gene has CDR1 MNHEY and CDR2 SMNVEV (reference sequence). For the CDR3, the DNA is TGTGCCAGCAGTTTTAGGTCTAGCGGGAGCATCTCAGATACGCAGTATTTT. It specifies CASSFRSSGSISDTQYF.

V gene TRBV6-5 combines with J gene TRBJ2-1; D is perhaps TRBD2 (5 bases). From germline, CDR1 is MNHEY and CDR2 SVGAGI. The CDR3 loop spans 14 amino acids. The V end was cut by 6 bases, the J end by 0 bases, with 9 bases between. The CDR3 DNA is TGTGCCAGCAGGGGTACTAGCTCCTACAATGAGCAGTTCTTC. It codes for CASRGTSSYNEQFF.

The chain uses TRBV19 and TRBJ2-1; unclear D gene. There are 13 residues in the CDR3. Germline lookup yields CDR1 LNHDA and CDR2 SQIVND (reference sequence). V lost 4 bases, J lost 4 bases, and 8 bases lay in between. CDR3 bases: TGTGCCAGTAGTACGGTCCTTTACAATGAGCAGTTCTTC. It is translated as CASSTVLYNEQFF.

V gene TRBV10-1 combines with J gene TRBJ1-3; D remains unclear. V shed 5 bases and J shed 0 bases, with 8 bases lying between them. Looked up from germline, CDR1 is WNHNN and CDR2 is SYGVQD (reference sequence). The CDR3 extends over 14 amino acids. DNA for the CDR3: TGCGCCAGCAGTCAGGTTCGCTCTGGAAACACCATATATTTT. This translates into CASSQVRSGNTIYF.

V gene TRBV27 combines with J gene TRBJ2-2; D is undetermined. The germline CDR1 and CDR2 sequences are MNHEY and SMNVEV (reference sequence). The CDR3 runs 16 residues. Trimming took off 2 bases at V and 1 base at J, with 11 bases between the two ends. CDR3 residues: CASSLSYRVNTGELFF. For the CDR3, the DNA is TGTGCCAGCAGTTTAAGCTACCGGGTGAACACCGGGGAGCTGTTTTTT.

The rearrangement links TRBV11-2 to TRBJ2-7; 7 nucleotides agree with TRBD1. V trimming: 4 bases; J trimming: 5 bases; junction bases outside the gene matches: 8. CDR3 length: 14 residues. Per the germline V gene, CDR1 is SGHAT and CDR2 is FQNNGV. The DNA of the CDR3 is TGTGCCAGCAGCTCCTACGCCGACAGGGACGAGCAGTACTTC. It translates to CASSSYADRDEQYF.

The CDR3 spells CASRQRAGPNEKLFF. The CDR3 coding sequence is TGTGCCAGCAGACAGCGGGCGGGGCCTAATGAAAAACTGTTTTTT. The chain has TRBV27 and TRBJ1-4; perhaps TRBD1 as D (5 bases). Germline assignment: CDR1 MNHEY and CDR2 SMNVEV (reference sequence). The CDR3 covers 15 residues. The germline V and J ends were trimmed by 6 bases and 3 bases, with 14 bases remaining between them.

V usage is TRBV19 and J usage is TRBJ1-3, with D unresolved. This CDR3 spans 14 amino acids. Deletions cut 7 bases from V and 0 bases from J, with 10 bases between. Germline CDR1 reads LNHDA; CDR2 reads SQIVND (reference sequence). The CDR3 reads CASIAGSSGNTIYF. DNA for the CDR3: TGTGCCAGTATAGCGGGGAGCTCTGGAAACACCATATATTTT.

The chain couples TRBV6-5 to TRBJ2-7, with 7 positions matching TRBD2. The junction had 5 bases not matched to a gene; V was cut back by 8 bases and J by 1 base. The CDR3 covers 13 residues. From germline, CDR1 is MNHEY and CDR2 SVGAGI. CDR3 coding DNA: TGTGCCAGCGCTGCCGGGGGGTCCTACGAGCAGTACTTC. Amino acids: CASAAGGSYEQYF.

The rearrangement joins TRBV27 to TRBJ1-5, with 7 nucleotides matching TRBD1. Germline trimming cut 6 bases from V and 5 bases from J; bases unmatched to any gene: 10. This CDR3 comprises 15 residues. Germline CDR1 is MNHEY and CDR2 is SMNVEV (reference sequence). The CDR3 sequence: CASSSSGTADQPQHF. The CDR3 coding sequence is TGTGCCAGCAGCTCCTCCGGGACAGCCGATCAGCCCCAGCATTTT.

V gene TRBV7-9 combines with J gene TRBJ2-7; 11 nucleotides line up with TRBD2. Germline trimming cut 1 base from V and 5 bases from J; bases unmatched to any gene: 7. Germline V gives CDR1 SEHNR, CDR2 FQNEAQ (reference sequence). The CDR3 spans 16 residues. The DNA for the CDR3 is TGTGCCAGCAGCTTAGGCCAGGGTAGCGGGAGGGACGAGCAGTACTTC. Its translation is CASSLGQGSGRDEQYF.

The V gene is TRBV29-1, the J gene TRBJ2-7; 9 positions match TRBD1. The junction had 10 bases not matched to a gene; V was cut back by 0 bases and J by 4 bases. Germline CDR1 and CDR2: SQVTM and ANQGSEA. This CDR3 has 16 residues. DNA for the CDR3: TGCAGCGTTGAAGAAATACAGGGGGCAGGGGATTACGAGCAGTACTTC. It translates to CSVEEIQGAGDYEQYF.

This clone was found a few times. The chain employs TRBV30 and TRBJ1-6, with 9 positions matching TRBD1. The length of the CDR3 is 14 residues. Per germline, CDR1 GTSNPN and CDR2 SVGIG (reference sequence). The V segment lost 0 bases and the J segment 9 bases; nucleotides outside the gene matches: 3. In nucleotides, the CDR3 is TGTGCCTGGAGTGTCGACAGGGGGACTTCACCCCTCCACTTT. The encoded protein is CAWSVDRGTSPLHF.

The chain uses TRBV2 and TRBJ2-7; the D gene is possibly TRBD1 (6 bases). This CDR3 contains 14 residues. CDR1 and CDR2 from the germline V gene are SNHLY and FYNNEI. The germline V and J ends were trimmed by 6 bases and 1 base, with 13 bases remaining between them. The CDR3 loop is CASRPQGRSYEQYF. DNA for the CDR3: TGTGCCAGCAGACCTCAGGGGCGTTCCTACGAGCAGTACTTC.

The CDR3 bases are TGTGCCAGCCGTGACCGCAAGACAGGGTTCCGCTCACCCCTCCACTTT. This gives the protein CASRDRKTGFRSPLHF. The chain is built from TRBV27 and TRBJ1-6; 7 bases are a match to TRBD1. The CDR3 sequence is 16 residues long. The J segment lost 10 bases and the V segment lost 8 bases, leaving 17 bases of the junction unmatched. Germline assignment: CDR1 MNHEY and CDR2 SMNVEV (reference sequence).